This T cell receptor beta chain stems from a study of cytomegalovirus exposure and HLA in healthy donors. Study-wide results and caveats: TCR beta V- and J-gene trimming was later associated with a missense DCLRE1C variant. An analysis that was carried out later associated 15,000 to 20,000 TCR beta sequences with HLA alleles at 0.05 false discovery rate.

Comments on this clone: The antigen is undetermined.

CDR3 length: 11 residues. V was cut by 7 bases and J by 5 bases, with 8 bases left in between. Germline V CDR1 and CDR2: MNHNS, SASEGT. Each donor's status was that of a healthy bone marrow donor. Primers for the PCR totalled 60 Vbeta and 13 Jbeta. Per the study methods: It was a later analysis that counted tens of millions of unique TCR beta chains, of which roughly 11 million were shared. Sequencing was performed with immunoSEQ multiplex PCR; in TCRdb, only in-frame clones are kept and a portion is missing. V and J calls and clone size are as listed in that table; D and trimming were resolved from the DNA. The sample holds 200,000 to 250,000 clones, approximately 90% seen once.

The chain links TRBV6-1 to TRBJ1-1; D is unclear. The sample taken for sequencing was PBMCs. The receptor comes from a woman aged 18-30 years in good health and CMV-seronegative. CDR3 sequence reads: CASTRRTEAFF. CDR3 bases: TGTGCCAGCACCAGGCGAACTGAAGCTTTCTTT.